This T cell receptor (beta chain) derives from a study of T-cell reconstitution after alpha-beta-depleted transplantation in children. The TCRbeta library was prepared with unique molecular identifiers. TCRdb analysed the PCR reads with MiXCR anew, one entry per CDR3 protein. The sample lists roughly 610,000 distinct CDR3 sequences, about 10% seen once, with roughly 4% in the top ten. CDR1 is MNHEY and CDR2 is SVGAGI in the germline V gene. CDR3 length: 15 residues. With 2 bases removed from V and 10 bases from J, the gap between germline ends came to 18 bases. The sequencing used PBMCs from the stem cell graft donor, collected from the stem cell graft. The clonotype originates from a human donor who donated a stem cell graft to a child with acute myeloid leukemia. The chain has TRBV6-5 and TRBJ2-1; D may be TRBD1 or TRBD2 (5 bases each). The CDR3 bases are TGTGCCAGCAGTTACCGGTTTGGGGGAGTACAGGAGCAGTTCTTC. Its translation is CASSYRFGGVQEQFF.